This T cell receptor beta chain originates from a study of blood T cell repertoires in COVID-19. Looking at the study overall: Spain, Italy and the United States supplied samples that represented acute and convalescent COVID-19. PBMCs, B-cell-depleted T cells, or T cells were the source of the cDNA or gDNA that made up the material.

Participants were aged about 18 to 100 years from roughly 26 US areas. Donors in Cohort 3 counted as recovered after two negative PCRs, clearance, or symptom resolution. The CDR3 runs to 15 residues. Per germline, CDR1 SGHRS and CDR2 YFSETQ. The V gene lost 2 bases and the J gene lost 5 bases, with 14 bases spanning the gap. Clones were read by immunoSEQ multiplex PCR, and TCRdb kept only the in-frame ones, dropping some. In the table there are 310,000 or so clones, 85% to 90% of which are singletons. This clonotype originated in a woman aged 18-29 years who had recovered from COVID-19. The sample consisted of PBMCs or T cells enriched from blood (not recorded which). The chain recombines TRBV5-1 with TRBJ1-3; D gene ambiguous. The CDR3 is CASSFRRENRNTIYF. The DNA for the CDR3 is TGCGCCAGCAGCTTCCGTCGGGAAAATAGAAACACCATATATTTT. Combining the CDR3 with reference TRBV5-1 and TRBJ1-3 gives the whole variable domain KAGVTQTPRYLIKTRGQQVTLSCSPISGHRSVSWYQQTPGQGLQFLFEYFSETQRNKGNFPGRFSGRQFSNSRSEMNVSTLELGDSALYLCASSFRRENRNTIYFGEGSWLTVV.